Below, 12 T cell receptor beta chains from the same sample are listed, as sequenced in a study of long-term antiretroviral therapy in people with HIV. A v3.0 immunoSEQ assay was performed at survey level. Produced via immunoSEQ multiplex PCR; TCRdb's table is partial and in-frame only. The table records about 16,000 clones, 77% of them present only once. The input for sequencing was unsorted PBMCs, taken 2.1 years after starting antiretroviral therapy. These receptors originate from a man aged 35 to 55 with HIV.

The chain couples TRBV5-4 to TRBJ1-1, with 9 bases that match TRBD1. This CDR3 comprises 18 residues. From germline, CDR1 is SGHNT and CDR2 YYREEE (reference sequence). J gave up 0 bases and V 3 bases, and 12 bases lay outside the gene matches. For the CDR3, the DNA is TGTGCCAGCAGCTCTCGCGACAGGGGGATCGGGTTGAACACTGAAGCTTTCTTT. This codes for CASSSRDRGIGLNTEAFF.

This sequence joins TRBV5-4 and TRBJ1-1; TRBD1 aligns across 12 bases. The CDR3 runs 15 residues. Germline V gives CDR1 SGHNT, CDR2 YYREEE (reference sequence). V shed 0 bases, J shed 6 bases, and the junction held 3 bases outside the gene matches. The CDR3 protein is CASSLEGQGASEAFF. The CDR3 DNA follows: TGTGCCAGCAGCTTGGAGGGACAGGGGGCTTCTGAAGCTTTCTTT.

This clone was observed a handful of times. This chain joins TRBV9 and TRBJ1-1, with unresolved D. V lost 2 bases and J 5 bases, leaving 10 bases between the germline ends. The CDR3 totals 13 residues. CDR1 SGDLS and CDR2 YYNGEE come from the germline V gene. CDR3 coding DNA: TGTGCCAGCAGCGTCGGGGTGATAACTGAAGCTTTCTTT. Its translation: CASSVGVITEAFF.

The chain uses TRBV6-5 and TRBJ1-1; the D gene is possibly TRBD1 (5 bases). Germline values: CDR1 MNHEY, CDR2 SVGAGI. This CDR3 is built from 15 residues. Trimming took 7 bases from V and 4 from J, leaving 19 bases between them. CDR3 in DNA: TGTGCCAGCACTCCTAGGACCTTGGGGACCACTGAAGCTTTCTTT. Protein: CASTPRTLGTTEAFF.

The CDR3: CSVVTLYTEAFF. In DNA, the CDR3 is TGCAGCGTTGTAACCCTTTACACTGAAGCTTTCTTT. The J gene is TRBJ1-1, the V gene TRBV29-1; D unclear. The V end lost 4 bases, the J end lost 3 bases, and 9 bases lay between the germline ends. Germline CDR1 reads SQVTM; CDR2 reads ANQGSEA. The CDR3 length is 12 residues. Full variable domain (outside the CDR3, taken from reference TRBV29-1 and TRBJ1-1): SAVISQKPSRDICQRGTSLTIQCQVDSQVTMMFWYRQQPGQSLTLIATANQGSEATYESGFVIDKFPISRPNLTFSTLTVSNMSPEDSSIYLCSVVTLYTEAFFGQGTRLTVV.

The genes are TRBV11-2 and TRBJ1-4; no clear D gene. Looked up from germline, CDR1 is SGHAT and CDR2 is FQNNGV. The CDR3 is 13 amino acids. Trimming left V 2 bases short and J 8 bases short, with 9 bases between. CDR3 loop: CASSLSSGEKLFF. The CDR3 coding sequence is TGTGCCAGCAGCTTAAGTTCGGGCGAAAAACTGTTTTTT. The entire variable domain, with the rest obtained from reference TRBV11-2 and TRBJ1-4, is as follows: EAGVAQSPRYKIIEKRQSVAFWCNPISGHATLYWYQQILGQGPKLLIQFQNNGVVDDSQLPKDRFSAERLKGVDSTLKIQPAKLEDSAVYLCASSLSSGEKLFFGSGTQLSVL.

V usage is TRBV13 and J usage is TRBJ2-7; D gene uncertain. V lost 2 bases to trimming and J lost 2 bases, with 4 bases between them. Germline lookup yields CDR1 PRHDT and CDR2 FYEKMQ (reference sequence). The CDR3 spans 12 residues. The CDR3 DNA is TGTGCCAGCAGCTTAAGCACCTACGAGCAGTACTTC. Protein: CASSLSTYEQYF.

For this clone: Mismatch with germline at one junction end may stem from a read error. The V call is TRBV5-1, the J call TRBJ2-3, with 8 positions matching TRBD1. Germline V gene lookup returns CDR1 SGHRS and CDR2 YFSETQ. The CDR3 covers 15 residues. The chain's CDR3 is CASSLDRAGTDTQYF. The CDR3 DNA sequence: TGCGCCAGCAGTTTGGACAGGGCGGGCACAGATACGCAGTATTTT.

In regard to this clone: The germline gene is not matched at one end of the junction; a read error may be the cause. Other DNA sequences of this sample code for an identical CDR3. The gene calls are TRBV4-1 and TRBJ2-3; D gene ambiguous. Germline V gene lookup returns CDR1 MGHRA and CDR2 YSYEKL. This CDR3 comprises 12 residues. Here the CDR3 reads CASSWAPDTQYF. The CDR3 DNA reads TGCGCTAGCAGCTGGGCTCCCGATACGCAGTATTTT.

The rearrangement links TRBV9 to TRBJ2-3; 7 bases line up with TRBD2. This CDR3 has 15 amino acids. From germline, CDR1 is SGDLS and CDR2 YYNGEE. V lost 2 bases, J lost 0 bases, and 3 bases stayed unmatched. CDR3 amino acids: CASSVSGSSTDTQYF. In DNA, the CDR3 is TGTGCCAGCAGCGTTAGCGGGTCTAGCACAGATACGCAGTATTTT.

The chain joins TRBV7-9 to TRBJ1-1, with D hard to call. Trimming cost V 1 base and J 8 bases, with 8 bases left between them. Per the germline V gene, CDR1 is SEHNR and CDR2 is FQNEAQ (reference sequence). CDR3 size: 12 residues. The DNA of the CDR3 is TGTGCCAGCAGCTTAGTTACGGCCGAAGCTTTCTTT. Its protein product is CASSLVTAEAFF.

This clone was picked up a small number of times. The chain is built from TRBV7-9 and TRBJ1-6; perhaps TRBD1 as D (5 bases). CDR1 SEHNR and CDR2 FQNEAQ come from the germline V gene (reference sequence). This CDR3 is 15 amino acids long. Trimming cost V 1 base and J 6 bases, with 10 bases left between them. CDR3 nucleotides: TGTGCCAGCAGCTTAGGGGGGATCCGTAATTCACCCCTCCACTTT. Its translation is CASSLGGIRNSPLHF.